This T cell receptor (beta chain) was obtained from a study of T cell changes during pregnancy in multiple sclerosis. TCRdb keeps only in-frame clones here, not all; method: immunoSEQ multiplex PCR. The sample carries about 92,000 clones, almost 95% recorded once. Germline assignment: CDR1 MNHNS and CDR2 SASEGT. Losses at the gene ends were 3 bases for V and 11 bases for J; bases not matched to a gene: 6. The CDR3 loop spans 13 amino acids. The receptor was isolated from a female donor with multiple sclerosis, enrolled in a pregnancy study. The specimen was peripheral blood, collected in the third trimester of pregnancy. This chain connects TRBV6-1 to TRBJ1-4; TRBD1 aligns across 7 bases. This CDR3 is CASSERGTAKLFF. CDR3 bases: TGTGCCAGCAGTGAGAGGGGGACAGCGAAACTGTTTTTT.